One sample yielded the 23 T cell receptor beta chains listed below, sequenced in a study of regulatory T cells in long-lasting Graves disease. iRepertoire HTBI primers and Arm-PCR of CDR3 regions built TCR beta libraries. TCRdb independently ran MiXCR on the multiplex PCR reads; one entry per CDR3 protein. The sample contains about 460,000 distinct CDR3 sequences, around 15% of which appear only once. Time point here: newly diagnosed GD, antithyroid drugs for less than 3 months. PBMC RNA was the source of the TCR library. In addition, the sample was reused for a study of T cells in Graves' hyperthyroidism and ophthalmopathy.

Sample: peripheral blood mononuclear cells (PBMCs), taken at new diagnosis, from a patient treated with antithyroid drugs. Receptors were obtained from a woman aged 45-59 years with Graves disease.

There are many counts of this clonotype. V gene TRBV5-5 combines with J gene TRBJ2-3, with 8 bases matching TRBD1. Germline CDR1 reads SGHKS; CDR2 reads YYEKEE (reference sequence). J was trimmed by 5 bases and V by 0 bases; bases with no gene match: 5. CDR3 length: 15 residues. CDR3 sequence reads: CASSLGDRGRDTQYF. The CDR3 nucleotides are TGTGCCAGCAGCTTGGGCGACAGGGGAAGAGATACGCAGTATTTT.

This sequence joins TRBV5-1 and TRBJ2-3; the D gene is possibly TRBD1 (5 bases). The CDR3 covers 16 residues. V was pared by 4 bases and J by 2 bases, with 17 bases between. CDR1 is SGHRS and CDR2 is YFSETQ in the germline V gene. CDR3 DNA: TGCGCCAGCAGCCCAGGGTCAGCTTCATCCACAGATACGCAGTATTTT. Translation: CASSPGSASSTDTQYF. Using reference TRBV5-1 and TRBJ2-3 for the parts outside the CDR3, the full variable domain is KAGVTQTPRYLIKTRGQQVTLSCSPISGHRSVSWYQQTPGQGLQFLFEYFSETQRNKGNFPGRFSGRQFSNSRSEMNVSTLELGDSALYLCASSPGSASSTDTQYFGPGTRLTVL.

Of note for this clonotype: Possible read error: a much larger clone is one base away. This chain links TRBV20-1 with TRBJ2-7, with 12 bases aligning to TRBD2. Germline V gene lookup returns CDR1 DFQATT and CDR2 SNEGSKA (reference sequence). This CDR3 contains 14 residues. The CDR3 here is CSAARGLAGYEQDF. DNA of the CDR3: TGCAGTGCGGCGAGGGGACTAGCGGGTTACGAGCAGGACTTC.

The chain joins TRBV12-5 to TRBJ2-3, with 12 nucleotides matching TRBD2. V dropped 6 bases and J dropped 2; count of bases not matched to a gene: 6. The CDR3 spans 16 residues. The germline V gene encodes CDR1 LGHNT and CDR2 FRNRAP. CDR3 DNA sequence: TGTGCTAGTGGACCCGGACTAGCGGGGAACACAGATACGCAGTATTTT. Its translation: CASGPGLAGNTDTQYF.

This clonotype was picked up a small number of times. The V call is TRBV3-1, the J call TRBJ1-6; TRBD1 agrees at 8 bases. Germline V gene lookup returns CDR1 LGHDT and CDR2 YNNKEL (reference sequence). This CDR3 has 16 amino acids. Trimming at V came to 6 bases and at J to 10 bases, leaving 14 bases not matched to a gene. The CDR3 reads CASSSRTGRVGSPLHF. CDR3 nucleotide sequence: TGTGCCAGCAGTTCTAGGACAGGGAGGGTAGGATCACCCCTCCACTTT.

This clonotype was counted between two and nine times. This chain joins TRBV5-1 and TRBJ2-7; no clear D gene. With 0 bases removed from V and 3 bases from J, the gap between germline ends came to 4 bases. The CDR3 length is 12 residues. The germline gives CDR1 SGHRS, CDR2 YFSETQ. The CDR3 is CASSLEFYEQYF. As DNA, the CDR3 is TGCGCCAGCAGCTTGGAATTCTACGAGCAGTACTTC.

This clonotype has only a few counts. The chain couples TRBV6-1 to TRBJ1-5; no clear D gene. The V end was cut by 6 bases, the J end by 0 bases, with 6 bases between. This CDR3 spans 13 amino acids. Germline V gene data show CDR1 as MNHNS and CDR2 as SASEGT. DNA of the CDR3: TGTGCCAGCAGGCTCTCTAGCAATCAGCCCCAGCATTTT. Protein product: CASRLSSNQPQHF.

The table lists this clonotype with many counts. The CDR3 region has the DNA TGTGCCAGCAGTTTAGGGGGGGGCTATGAGCAGTTCTTC. This encodes CASSLGGGYEQFF. The rearrangement links TRBV12-3 or TRBV12-4 to TRBJ2-1; TRBD2 is a possible D gene (7 bases). V was pared by 1 base and J by 8 bases, with 9 bases between. CDR3 length: 13 amino acids.

As regards this clonotype: A far larger clone is off by one base, so a read error is likely. The V and J genes are TRBV12-3 or TRBV12-4 and TRBJ2-3; weak D call: TRBD2 (5 bases). The DNA end lines up better with TRBJ2-1; the J call may be wrong. There are 14 residues in the CDR3. CDR3 bases: TGTGCCAGCAGCGACCCGCCCTATGACTACGAGCAGTTCTTC. Protein: CASSDPPYDYEQFF.

V gene TRBV28 combines with J gene TRBJ2-4; the D is unclear. CDR1 is MDHEN and CDR2 is SYDVKM in the germline V gene. The CDR3 has 12 amino acids. V shed 10 bases and J shed 2 bases, with 9 bases lying between them. The DNA for the CDR3 is TGTGCCACCTTCGGGCCCAAAAACATTCAGTACTTC. This gives the protein CATFGPKNIQYF. Together with reference TRBV28 and TRBJ2-4, the CDR3 gives the full variable domain: DVKVTQSSRYLVKRTGEKVFLECVQDMDHENMFWYRQDPGLGLRLIYFSYDVKMKEKGDIPEGYSVSREKKERFSLILESASTNQTSMYLCATFGPKNIQYFGAGTRLSVL.

The chain couples TRBV19 to TRBJ2-2; D is possibly TRBD1 (6 bases). CDR3 length: 14 residues. Germline lookup yields CDR1 LNHDA and CDR2 SQIVND (reference sequence). Between the trimmed V and J ends, which lost 11 bases and 2 bases, there was a span of 15 bases. The CDR3 sequence: CAGQPGQNTGELFF. CDR3 sequence (DNA): TGTGCCGGCCAACCGGGACAAAACACCGGGGAGCTGTTTTTT.

This clonotype came up many times. The CDR3 region is CASTPPDRADEQYF. CDR3 coding DNA: TGTGCCAGCACCCCGCCGGACAGGGCCGACGAGCAGTACTTC. The genes are TRBV7-9 and TRBJ2-7, with 8 bases matching TRBD1. J gave up 5 bases and V 7 bases, and 10 bases lay outside the gene matches. This CDR3 spans 14 amino acids. From germline, CDR1 is SEHNR and CDR2 FQNEAQ (reference sequence).

This clonotype was seen many times. The chain combines TRBV28 with TRBJ1-6, with TRBD1 as a possible D gene (5 bases). V lost 10 bases, J lost 5 bases, and 15 bases lay in between. Germline CDR1 is MDHEN and CDR2 is SYDVKM. There are 14 residues in the CDR3. As DNA, the CDR3 is TGTGCCACGCGGGTGGCAGGGAATAATTCACCCCTCCACTTT. Translation: CATRVAGNNSPLHF.

This chain uses TRBV5-5 with TRBJ2-7; unclear D gene. The CDR3 runs to 14 residues. CDR1 is SGHKS, CDR2 YYEKEE, per germline (reference sequence). Trimming took 0 bases from V and 7 from J, leaving 14 bases between them. CDR3 in DNA: TGTGCCAGCAGCTTGGGTAGGGTTAGGGCGGAGCAGTACTTC. Translation: CASSLGRVRAEQYF.

As concerns this clonotype: This may be a read error, as it is one base from a much larger clone. The rearrangement joins TRBV10-1 to TRBJ2-1; TRBD2 matches 7 bases. The V segment lost 2 bases and the J segment 2 bases; nucleotides outside the gene matches: 12. The CDR3 covers 18 residues. CDR1 WNHNN and CDR2 SYGVQD come from the germline V gene (reference sequence). CDR3 DNA sequence: TGCGCCAGCAGTGAGGAAAGTCTAGCGGTATCCCCCTACAATGAGCAGTTCTTC. This codes for CASSEESLAVSPYNEQFF.

The sample holds many counts of this clonotype. The genes are TRBV6-5 and TRBJ1-4; no clear D. The CDR3 runs to 12 residues. V lost 2 bases to trimming and J lost 8 bases, with 6 bases between them. Germline values: CDR1 MNHEY, CDR2 SVGAGI. For the CDR3, the DNA is TGTGCCAGCAGTTACCTAGGGGAAAAACTGTTTTTT. Amino acid sequence: CASSYLGEKLFF.

This clonotype came up a few times. The chain combines TRBV25-1 with TRBJ2-7; 9 nucleotides line up with TRBD2. The CDR3 runs 14 residues. V dropped 4 bases and J dropped 3; count of bases not matched to a gene: 4. Germline loops: CDR1 MGHDK, CDR2 SYGVNS. CDR3 loop: CASSVSGSFYEQYF. CDR3 DNA: TGTGCCAGCAGTGTTAGCGGGAGCTTCTACGAGCAGTACTTC.

The chain recombines TRBV7-3 with TRBJ2-2; 14 nucleotides align to TRBD2. Germline V gene lookup returns CDR1 SGHTA and CDR2 FQGTGA. The CDR3 sequence is 17 residues long. After removal of 5 bases from V and 4 bases from J, the junction contained 6 bases not matched to a gene. This CDR3 reads CASSLGLAGVPTGELFF. The DNA for the CDR3 is TGTGCCAGCAGCCTGGGACTAGCGGGAGTCCCCACCGGGGAGCTGTTTTTT.

This clonotype was seen more than once but under ten times. A read error is possible here, since a much larger clone lies one base away. J is TRBJ2-5 and V is TRBV28; D is perhaps TRBD2 (5 bases). The CDR3 has 16 residues. Germline-derived CDR1 and CDR2 are MDHEN and SYDVKM. CDR3 nucleotides: TGTGCCAGCAGTTTTCCAATACTAGGGCGTGATGAGACCCAGCACTTC. It yields the protein CASSFPILGRDETQHF.

This clonotype appeared a single time. The V gene is TRBV5-5, the J gene TRBJ1-2; 7 bases are a match to TRBD1. The germline V gene has CDR1 SGHKS and CDR2 YYEKEE (reference sequence). V shed 5 bases and J 4 bases; nucleotides not matched to a gene: 2. This CDR3 has 12 amino acids. The CDR3 is CASSTGAYGYTF. As DNA, the CDR3 is TGTGCCAGCAGTACAGGGGCCTATGGCTACACCTTC.

The V and J genes are TRBV20-1 and TRBJ2-3; 13 nucleotides line up with TRBD2. The CDR3 is 15 amino acids. CDR1 and CDR2 from the germline V gene are DFQATT and SNEGSKA (reference sequence). Trimming cost V 5 bases and J 3 bases; bases outside gene matches: 5. The CDR3 loop is CSAEGLAGITDTQYF. CDR3 sequence (DNA): TGCAGTGCTGAGGGACTAGCGGGGATTACAGATACGCAGTATTTT.

This sequence joins TRBV9 and TRBJ2-3, with D perhaps matching TRBD1 (6 bases). The germline V gene encodes CDR1 SGDLS and CDR2 YYNGEE. Trimming cost V 2 bases and J 6 bases, with 13 bases left between them. CDR3 length: 14 amino acids. The CDR3 DNA reads as TGTGCCAGCAGCGTCAGCCAGGGGTGGGATACGCAGTATTTT. Protein sequence: CASSVSQGWDTQYF.

This clonotype was seen repeatedly, ten times or more. The genes are TRBV27 and TRBJ2-5; a weak D match, TRBD1 (6 bases). Trimming removed 6 bases at V and 4 bases at J, with 18 bases between. This CDR3 comprises 15 residues. Germline V gives CDR1 MNHEY, CDR2 SMNVEV (reference sequence). The CDR3 nucleotides are TGTGCCAGCAGCGACAACCCACGAGGGGGAGAGACCCAGTACTTC. Translated: CASSDNPRGGETQYF.